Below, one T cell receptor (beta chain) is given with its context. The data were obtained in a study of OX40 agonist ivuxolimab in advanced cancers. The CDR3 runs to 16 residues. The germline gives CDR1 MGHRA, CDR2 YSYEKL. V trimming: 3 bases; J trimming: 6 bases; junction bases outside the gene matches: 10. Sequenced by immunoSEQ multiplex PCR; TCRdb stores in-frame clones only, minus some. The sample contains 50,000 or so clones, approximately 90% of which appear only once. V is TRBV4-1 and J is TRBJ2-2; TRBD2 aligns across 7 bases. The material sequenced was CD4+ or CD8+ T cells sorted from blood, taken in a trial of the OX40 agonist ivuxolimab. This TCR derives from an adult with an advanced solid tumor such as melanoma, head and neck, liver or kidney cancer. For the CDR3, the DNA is TGCGCCAGCAGCCACCAACTAGCGACCGGCCCCGGGGAGCTGTTTTTT. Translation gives CASSHQLATGPGELFF.